The T cell receptor beta chain under discussion was sequenced for a study of OX40 agonist ivuxolimab in advanced cancers. The wider study: The mean age was about 57 years, ranging from about 20 to 90, with approximately 85% of participants male.

The assay was immunoSEQ multiplex PCR, and TCRdb's table has in-frame clones only and misses some. The sample contains approximately 42,000 clones, around four fifths of which appear only once. V was pared by 5 bases and J by 7 bases, with 13 bases of the junction left unmatched. Germline-derived CDR1 and CDR2 are LNHNV and YYDKDF (reference sequence). The CDR3 sequence is 16 residues long. The sample here was CD4+ or CD8+ T cells sorted from blood, taken in a trial of the OX40 agonist ivuxolimab. J is TRBJ1-4 and V is TRBV15; 7 positions match TRBD1. This sequence originates from an adult with an advanced solid tumor such as melanoma, head and neck, liver or kidney cancer. The CDR3 DNA sequence: TGTGCCACCAGCTGGCTCTTACCCCAGGGGGGTGAAAAACTGTTTTTT. Residues: CATSWLLPQGGEKLFF.